This TCR beta chain was sequenced during a study of blood T cell repertoires in COVID-19 (dated by TCRdb to 2020 to 2022). For context, the study as a whole: Collaborator samples came from the United States, Italy and Spain and covered acute and convalescent phases of COVID-19. The prospective study material was composed of cDNA or gDNA derived from T cells, B-cell-depleted T cells, or PBMCs. Deeply sampled blood TCRbeta repertoires from subjects exposed to, actively infected with, or recovered from COVID-19 were included in the dataset. The repertoires were released in a freely available public database meant as a resource for research on the immune response to SARS-CoV-2. Samples came from the ongoing ImmuneRACE study (first 160 participants) plus 1,254 subjects from 6 global collaborators. A de-identified subject ID, COVID-19 status, age in years and sex were almost always included in the sample metadata. Where available, HLA class I and class II types were obtained from metadata supplied by the sample provider rather than from assay-based typing. Broader findings and caveats from the paper: How much clinical and demographic metadata was included differed by source and by participant, and the metadata was provided uncurated.

V was cut back by 4 bases and J by 1 base, leaving a gap of 15 bases between them. The CDR3 goes from the cysteine to the phenylalanine over 16 residues. The retained sequence is limited to the CDR3, 48 bases, with the frame set at the first base. Taken from the germline V gene (reference sequence), the CDR1 and CDR2 loops are LNHDA and SQIVND. Collaborating institutions collected whole blood in K2EDTA tubes following their own protocols. For TCRbeta analysis, collaborators shipped samples as frozen whole blood, isolated PBMCs, or DNA extracted from either of those sample types. As concerns this clone: Its antigen specificity is not known. No per-base quality is available; no much larger clone lies one base away.

The immunoSEQ Assay, a bias-controlled multiplex PCR, was used to amplify TCRbeta CDR3 regions from genomic DNA. The source study handled its data this way. Nucleated cell counts per sample were estimated from amplification of reference gene primers within the assay. Sequence reads were collapsed and filtered to measure the absolute abundance of every unique TCRbeta CDR3 rearrangement. Productive Simpson clonality was computed per sample as the square root of Simpson's diversity index over productive rearrangements. Held by TCRdb, this immuneACCESS table contains in-frame sequences only and omits some clones. Under half of the omission traces to an unresolved V gene where checked; the cause of the rest is unknown. V and J calls and clone size follow that table, whereas D and trimming were derived from the DNA. The sample table shows about 39,000 clones, and about 80% are seen once. Under 9.5% of the sample is held by the ten biggest clonotypes.

This TCR was sampled from a man aged 65-85 years with active or convalescent COVID-19. Recombination connected TRBV19 to TRBJ2-3; the D region possibly corresponds to TRBD1 (7 bases align). The sample taken for sequencing was peripheral blood. The DNA is as follows: TGTGCCAGTAGTACCAGACAGGGAGGAGGCACAGATACGCAGTATTTT. It specifies CASSTRQGGGTDTQYF.